Included here is one T cell receptor beta chain sequence, with context. The sample originates from a study of blood T cell repertoires in COVID-19. CDR1 and CDR2 from the germline V gene are MGHRA and YSYEKL. The CDR3 runs to 18 residues. With 1 base removed from V and 1 base from J, the gap between germline ends came to 19 bases. The authors' processing: The assay estimated nucleated cells by amplifying reference gene primers. Measured with immunoSEQ multiplex PCR; TCRdb has only the in-frame clones, and not every one. The V and J calls and clone size come from that table; D and trimming were worked out from the DNA. The sample lists around 150,000 clones, almost 80% occurring once.

The V gene is TRBV4-1, the J gene TRBJ2-5; D possibly corresponds to TRBD1 (5 bases). The sequencing sample was made of peripheral blood. This TCR derives from a man aged 45 to 65 with active or convalescent COVID-19. CDR3 DNA: TGCGCCAGCAGCCAAGTGAGGATAGTAGTGCAGGGCCAAGAGACCCAGTACTTC. It codes for CASSQVRIVVQGQETQYF.